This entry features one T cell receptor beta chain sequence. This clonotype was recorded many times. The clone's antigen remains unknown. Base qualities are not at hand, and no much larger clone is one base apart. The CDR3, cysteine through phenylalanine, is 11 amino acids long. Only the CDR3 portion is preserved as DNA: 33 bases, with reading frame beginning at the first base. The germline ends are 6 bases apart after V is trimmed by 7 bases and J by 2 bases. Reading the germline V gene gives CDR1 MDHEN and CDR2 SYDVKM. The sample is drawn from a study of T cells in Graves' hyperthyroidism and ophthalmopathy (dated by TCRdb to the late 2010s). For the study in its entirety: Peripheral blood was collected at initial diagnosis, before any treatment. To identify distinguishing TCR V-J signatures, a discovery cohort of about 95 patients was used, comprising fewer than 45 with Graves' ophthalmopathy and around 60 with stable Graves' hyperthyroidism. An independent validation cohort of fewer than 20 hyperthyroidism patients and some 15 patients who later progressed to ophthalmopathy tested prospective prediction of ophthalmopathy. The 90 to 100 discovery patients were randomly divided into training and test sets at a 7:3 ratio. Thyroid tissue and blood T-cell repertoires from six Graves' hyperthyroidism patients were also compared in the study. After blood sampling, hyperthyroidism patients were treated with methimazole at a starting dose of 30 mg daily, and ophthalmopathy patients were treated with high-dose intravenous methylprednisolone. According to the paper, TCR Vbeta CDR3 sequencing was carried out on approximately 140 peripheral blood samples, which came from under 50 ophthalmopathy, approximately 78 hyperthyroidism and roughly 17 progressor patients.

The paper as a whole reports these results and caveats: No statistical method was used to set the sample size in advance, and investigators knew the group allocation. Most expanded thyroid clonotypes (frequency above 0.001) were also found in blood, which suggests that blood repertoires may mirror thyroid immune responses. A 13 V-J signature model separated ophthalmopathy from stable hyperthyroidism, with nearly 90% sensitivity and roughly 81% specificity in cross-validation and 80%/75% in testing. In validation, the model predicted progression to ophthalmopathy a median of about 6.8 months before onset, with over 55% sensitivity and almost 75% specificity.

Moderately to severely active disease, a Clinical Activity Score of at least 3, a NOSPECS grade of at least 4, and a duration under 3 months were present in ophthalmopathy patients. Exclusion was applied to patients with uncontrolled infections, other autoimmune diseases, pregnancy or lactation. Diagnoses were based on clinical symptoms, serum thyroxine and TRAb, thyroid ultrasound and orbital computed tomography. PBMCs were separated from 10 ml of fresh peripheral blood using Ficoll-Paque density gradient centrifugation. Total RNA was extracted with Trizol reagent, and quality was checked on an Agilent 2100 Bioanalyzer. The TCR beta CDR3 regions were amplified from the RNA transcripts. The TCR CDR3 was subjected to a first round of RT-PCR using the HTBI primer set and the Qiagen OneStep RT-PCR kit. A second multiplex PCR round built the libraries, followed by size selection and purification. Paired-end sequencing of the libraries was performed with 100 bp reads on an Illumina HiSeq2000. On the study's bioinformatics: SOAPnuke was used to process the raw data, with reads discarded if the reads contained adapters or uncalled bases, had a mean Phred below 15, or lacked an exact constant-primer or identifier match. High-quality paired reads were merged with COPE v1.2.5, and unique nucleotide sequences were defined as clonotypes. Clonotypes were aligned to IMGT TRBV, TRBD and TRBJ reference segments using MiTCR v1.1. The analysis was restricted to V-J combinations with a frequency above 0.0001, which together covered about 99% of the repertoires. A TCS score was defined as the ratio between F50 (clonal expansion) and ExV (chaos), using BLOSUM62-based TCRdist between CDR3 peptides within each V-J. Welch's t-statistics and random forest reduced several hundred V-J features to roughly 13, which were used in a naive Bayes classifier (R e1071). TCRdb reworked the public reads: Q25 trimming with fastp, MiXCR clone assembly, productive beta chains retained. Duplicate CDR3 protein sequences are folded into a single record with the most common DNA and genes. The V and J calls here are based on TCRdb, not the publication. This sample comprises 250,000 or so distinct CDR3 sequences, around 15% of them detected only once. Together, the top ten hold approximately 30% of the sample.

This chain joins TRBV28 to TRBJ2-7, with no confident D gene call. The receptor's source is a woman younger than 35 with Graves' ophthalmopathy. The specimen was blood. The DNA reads TGTGCCAGCAATAATCCCTACGAGCAGTACTTC. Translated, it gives CASNNPYEQYF. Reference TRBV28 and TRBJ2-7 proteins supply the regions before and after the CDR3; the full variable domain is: DVKVTQSSRYLVKRTGEKVFLECVQDMDHENMFWYRQDPGLGLRLIYFSYDVKMKEKGDIPEGYSVSREKKERFSLILESASTNQTSMYLCASNNPYEQYFGPGTRLTVT.